This TCR beta chain derives from a study of blood T cell repertoires in COVID-19. Across the whole study: The analysed material was cDNA or gDNA that came from T cells, B-cell-depleted T cells, or PBMCs.

A Seattle source enrolled patients during active infection and followed them longitudinally. Original analysis: Cell counts per sample came from amplifying reference gene primers. Profiling relied on immunoSEQ multiplex PCR, and the TCRdb table lists in-frame clones only, not all of them. The V and J calls and the clone size are those of that table, but D and trimming were determined from the DNA. The table includes over 60,000 clones, 90% detected once. V was clipped by 6 bases and J by 6 bases, with 24 bases between them. Germline-derived CDR1 and CDR2 are ENHRY and SYGVKD. The CDR3 totals 16 residues.

This sequence joins TRBV10-3 and TRBJ2-7, with D possibly being TRBD2 (7 bases). Sequencing used peripheral blood. The receptor comes from a man aged 45-65 years with COVID-19, enrolled during active disease. The CDR3 region is CAIRERGGGSASEQYF. The CDR3 DNA sequence: TGTGCCATCAGAGAAAGGGGGGGTGGGTCCGCCTCCGAGCAGTACTTC.